This TCR beta chain is from a study of cytomegalovirus exposure and HLA in healthy donors. Per germline, CDR1 SGHRS and CDR2 YFSETQ. The CDR3 is 15 residues long. V gave up 4 bases and J gave up 4 bases; unmatched junction bases: 9. About this clone itself: Antigen: not known.

Amplification used 60 Vbeta primers and 13 Jbeta primers. Here immunoSEQ multiplex PCR was the method, and the copy in TCRdb shows in-frame clones only, minus some. The table lists over 80,000 clones, 82% of them singletons. Study-wide results and limits: Several top significant clusters appeared, in a later analysis, to be linked to common viral pathogens. Presence/absence comparisons presumed near-even sequencing depth among donors. TRBV6-2, TRBV6-3 and some other V segments were unresolvable in 87-base-pair reads.

The rearrangement uses TRBV5-1 and TRBJ2-5, with 8 nucleotides matching TRBD1. The source of this sequence is a man aged 50 or older in good health and CMV-seronegative. The sequencing input was PBMCs. CDR3 bases: TGCGCCAGCAGCGTCGGGACAGGTGGAGGAGAGACCCAGTACTTC. Protein sequence: CASSVGTGGGETQYF.